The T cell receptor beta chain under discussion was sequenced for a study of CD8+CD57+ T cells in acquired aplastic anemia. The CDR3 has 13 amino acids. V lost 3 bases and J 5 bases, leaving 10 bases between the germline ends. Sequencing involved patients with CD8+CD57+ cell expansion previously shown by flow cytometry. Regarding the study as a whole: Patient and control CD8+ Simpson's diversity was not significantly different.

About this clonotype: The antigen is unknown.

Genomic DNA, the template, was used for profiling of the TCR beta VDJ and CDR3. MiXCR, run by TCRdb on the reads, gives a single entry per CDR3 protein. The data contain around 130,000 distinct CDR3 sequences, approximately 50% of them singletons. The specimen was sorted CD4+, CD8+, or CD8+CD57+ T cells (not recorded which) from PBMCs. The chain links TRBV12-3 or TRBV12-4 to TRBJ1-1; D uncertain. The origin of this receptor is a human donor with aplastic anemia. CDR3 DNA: TGTGCCAGCAGTTTTAATGGTCAAACTGAAGCTTTCTTT. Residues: CASSFNGQTEAFF.